One and the same sample provided the 11 T cell receptor beta chains below, sequenced in a study of cytomegalovirus exposure and HLA in healthy donors. Some clones are missing from TCRdb's copy, which holds only in-frame ones; the method was immunoSEQ multiplex PCR. Seen here are approximately 200,000 clones, around four fifths observed once, and the top ten hold approximately 7%. The specimen sequenced was PBMCs. The receptors stem from a man aged 18 to 30 in good health and CMV-seropositive.

The chain employs TRBV18 and TRBJ2-7; 10 bases align to TRBD2. J was trimmed by 6 bases and V by 4 bases; bases with no gene match: 6. Germline V gene lookup returns CDR1 KGHSH and CDR2 LQKENI. CDR3 length equals 14 residues. The CDR3 DNA reads as TGTGCCAGCTCACGCCTAGCGGGAGCCCCCGAGCAGTACTTC. Protein: CASSRLAGAPEQYF. The full variable domain, rest sourced from reference TRBV18 and TRBJ2-7, is NAGVMQNPRHLVRRRGQEARLRCSPMKGHSHVYWYRQLPEEGLKFMVYLQKENIIDESGMPKERFSAEFPKEGPSILRIQQVVRGDSAAYFCASSRLAGAPEQYFGPGTRLTVT.

The V gene is TRBV27, the J gene TRBJ2-7, with D maybe TRBD1 (6 bases). The ends were cut back, 6 bases at V and 7 bases at J, with 19 bases in the middle. The CDR3 runs 14 residues. CDR1 MNHEY and CDR2 SMNVEV come from the germline V gene (reference sequence). CDR3 region: CASSRQAPGEEQYF. DNA of the CDR3: TGTGCCAGCAGCCGACAGGCCCCGGGTGAGGAGCAGTACTTC.

The chain joins TRBV7-8 to TRBJ2-1; no definite D call. Germline CDR1 SGHVS, CDR2 FQNEAQ. This CDR3 has 13 residues. V was pared by 5 bases and J by 4 bases, with 9 bases between. In DNA, the CDR3 is TGTGCCAGCAGCCGTAGCCAATACAATGAGCAGTTCTTC. This encodes CASSRSQYNEQFF.

This sequence joins TRBV28 and TRBJ2-1, with D unclear. This CDR3 has 15 amino acids. Germline lookup yields CDR1 MDHEN and CDR2 SYDVKM. Trimming shortened V by 6 bases and J by 7 bases, and 19 bases separated the two germline ends. CDR3 sequence: CASRALYSARNEQFF. DNA of the CDR3: TGTGCCAGCAGGGCGTTATACTCGGCGAGGAATGAGCAGTTCTTC.

The sample holds a few counts of this clone. This chain uses TRBV4-1 with TRBJ2-1; 7 nucleotides line up with TRBD1. Looked up from germline, CDR1 is MGHRA and CDR2 is YSYEKL. Germline trimming cut 0 bases from V and 4 bases from J; bases unmatched to any gene: 3. The CDR3 extends over 15 amino acids. CDR3 residues: CASSQEVTGYNEQFF. CDR3 nucleotide sequence: TGCGCCAGCAGCCAAGAGGTGACAGGGTACAATGAGCAGTTCTTC.

CDR3: CASSLGQFSGANVLTF. CDR3 in DNA: TGTGCCAGCAGCTTGGGACAGTTCTCTGGGGCCAACGTCCTGACTTTC. The chain links TRBV7-9 to TRBJ2-6; 7 bases agree with TRBD1. The germline CDR1 and CDR2 sequences are SEHNR and FQNEAQ (reference sequence). CDR3 length equals 16 residues. V dropped 3 bases and J dropped 0; count of bases not matched to a gene: 2.

This clone was seen once. The chain has TRBV4-1 and TRBJ2-7; 7 bases align to TRBD2. The CDR3 totals 15 residues. V gave up 0 bases and J gave up 2 bases; unmatched junction bases: 4. The germline gives CDR1 MGHRA, CDR2 YSYEKL. As DNA, the CDR3 is TGCGCCAGCAGCCAAGATCCGGGAGGCACCTACGAGCAGTACTTC. Its translation: CASSQDPGGTYEQYF.

This chain uses TRBV28 with TRBJ2-7; 7 bases fit TRBD2. The CDR3 runs 16 residues. The J segment lost 3 bases and the V segment lost 6 bases, leaving 14 bases of the junction unmatched. Germline V lookup: CDR1 MDHEN, CDR2 SYDVKM. The CDR3 nucleotides are TGTGCCAGCAGCTCCATAGAGGCTAGCGGATACTACGAGCAGTACTTC. This gives the protein CASSSIEASGYYEQYF.

The genes are TRBV4-2 and TRBJ2-2; 8 nucleotides match TRBD1. V was pared by 2 bases and J by 1 base, with 3 bases of the junction left unmatched. The CDR3 covers 16 residues. Germline V gene sequence: CDR1 LGHNA, CDR2 YNFKEQ. CDR3 sequence: CASSQWTGRNTGELFF. The DNA of the CDR3 is TGTGCCAGCAGCCAATGGACAGGGAGGAACACCGGGGAGCTGTTTTTT.

The chain has TRBV2 and TRBJ2-2, with D maybe TRBD2 (5 bases). The germline gives CDR1 SNHLY, CDR2 FYNNEI. The ends were cut back, 4 bases at V and 4 bases at J, with 16 bases in the middle. The CDR3 is 16 residues long. CDR3 sequence (DNA): TGTGCCAGCAGTGCCCGGAGGACCCCGGGCACCGGGGAGCTGTTTTTT. Its translation: CASSARRTPGTGELFF.

This chain links TRBV15 with TRBJ2-5; 8 bases map to TRBD1. This CDR3 contains 15 residues. The trim removed 1 base at V and 5 bases at J, leaving 6 bases unmatched. Per germline, CDR1 LNHNV and CDR2 YYDKDF (reference sequence). For the CDR3, the DNA is TGTGCCACCAGCAGAGTTACAGGGGGTTCGGAGACCCAGTACTTC. Translating gives CATSRVTGGSETQYF.